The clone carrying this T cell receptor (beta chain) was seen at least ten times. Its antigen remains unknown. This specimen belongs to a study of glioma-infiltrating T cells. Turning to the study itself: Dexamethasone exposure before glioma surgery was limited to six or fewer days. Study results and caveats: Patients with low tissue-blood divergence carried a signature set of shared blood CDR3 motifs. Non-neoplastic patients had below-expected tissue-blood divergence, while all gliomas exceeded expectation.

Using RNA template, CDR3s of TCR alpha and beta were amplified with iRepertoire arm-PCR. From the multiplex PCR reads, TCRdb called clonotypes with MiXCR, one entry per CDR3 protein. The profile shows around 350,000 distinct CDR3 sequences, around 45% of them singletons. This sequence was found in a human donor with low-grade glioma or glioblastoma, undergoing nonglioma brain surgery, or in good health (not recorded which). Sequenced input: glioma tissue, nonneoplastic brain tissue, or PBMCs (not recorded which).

This CDR3 is CASSPTGGHSYEQYF. CDR3 in DNA: TGTGCCAGCAGTCCTACAGGGGGACACTCCTACGAGCAGTACTTC. This sequence joins TRBV27 and TRBJ2-7; 8 bases match TRBD1. J gave up 0 bases and V 5 bases, and 6 bases lay outside the gene matches. CDR1 MNHEY and CDR2 SMNVEV come from the germline V gene (reference sequence). The CDR3 covers 15 residues.